Listed here are 14 T cell receptor beta chains from one sample, sequenced in a study of shared clonotypes between healthy human individuals. Cells designated naive CD8 were CD45RO-negative and were positively selected for CCR7, with terminally differentiated effector memory CD45RA+ cells excluded. Here immunoSEQ multiplex PCR was the method, and the copy in TCRdb shows in-frame clones only, minus some. Here the sample spans about 2,100,000 clones, approximately 94% being singletons. The sequencing input was naive CD8+ T cells from PBMCs. These TCRs come from a man aged 18-30 years in good health. Some clones in this sample may be carry-over from other donors' samples.

This clone was found a few times. The CDR3 reads CASSEYRATGELFF. CDR3 DNA sequence: TGTGCCAGCAGCGAATACAGGGCTACCGGGGAGCTGTTTTTT. V usage is TRBV6-5 and J usage is TRBJ2-2; TRBD1 is a possible D gene (6 bases). This CDR3 comprises 14 residues. Looked up from germline, CDR1 is MNHEY and CDR2 is SVGAGI. The ends were cut back, 6 bases at V and 5 bases at J, with 13 bases in the middle.

The chain is built from TRBV29-1 and TRBJ2-1; D gene unclear. The CDR3 has 11 amino acids. From germline, CDR1 is SQVTM and CDR2 ANQGSEA. V shed 5 bases and J shed 9 bases, with 11 bases lying between them. CDR3: CSVPGLGEQFF. The CDR3 nucleotides are TGCAGCGTTCCCGGGTTGGGTGAGCAGTTCTTC.

Of note for this clone: Other DNA sequences within the sample encode an identical CDR3. The chain carries TRBV9 and TRBJ2-3; 13 bases line up with TRBD2. This CDR3 region has 16 residues. Unmatched junction bases numbered 3, after V lost 3 bases and J lost 2 bases. CDR1 and CDR2 from the germline V gene are SGDLS and YYNGEE. The CDR3 protein is CASSALAGGPTDTQYF. CDR3 coding DNA: TGTGCCAGCAGCGCACTAGCGGGAGGGCCCACAGATACGCAGTATTTT. Full variable domain (missing parts from reference TRBV9 and TRBJ2-3): DSGVTQTPKHLITATGQRVTLRCSPRSGDLSVYWYQQSLDQGLQFLIQYYNGEERAKGNILERFSAQQFPDLHSELNLSSLELGDSALYFCASSALAGGPTDTQYFGPGTRLTVL.

The chain carries TRBV5-4 and TRBJ2-5; 8 nucleotides agree with TRBD1. This CDR3 contains 13 residues. The germline V gene encodes CDR1 SGHNT and CDR2 YYREEE (reference sequence). Trimming cost V 4 bases and J 3 bases; bases outside gene matches: 2. This CDR3 reads CASSMDREETQYF. The CDR3 bases are TGTGCCAGCAGCATGGACAGGGAAGAGACCCAGTACTTC.

Turning to this clone: Additional DNA sequences in this sample encode the identical CDR3. This chain connects TRBV2 to TRBJ2-7; either TRBD1 or TRBD2 may supply D (5 bases each). The germline CDR1 and CDR2 sequences are SNHLY and FYNNEI. Between the trimmed V and J ends, which lost 6 bases and 3 bases, there was a span of 12 bases. The CDR3 covers 13 residues. The CDR3 loop reads CASSLAGSYEQYF. As DNA, the CDR3 is TGTGCCAGCAGCCTCGCAGGGAGCTACGAGCAGTACTTC.

The chain links TRBV27 to TRBJ2-7; maybe TRBD2 (6 bases). CDR1 is MNHEY, CDR2 SMNVEV, per germline (reference sequence). The V end lost 0 bases, the J end lost 3 bases, and 18 bases lay between the germline ends. This CDR3 region has 17 residues. DNA of the CDR3: TGTGCCAGCAGTTTATCGCGAGGTAGCGGAGTGGGCTACGAGCAGTACTTC. Its translation: CASSLSRGSGVGYEQYF.

The sample holds a few counts of this clone. The chain carries TRBV9 and TRBJ1-2; weak D call: TRBD1 (5 bases). Germline V gene sequence: CDR1 SGDLS, CDR2 YYNGEE. There are 14 residues in the CDR3. V was cut by 4 bases and J by 5 bases, with 15 bases left in between. The CDR3 DNA is TGTGCCAGCAGCACCGGGGCTCCGCATTATGGCTACACCTTC. This codes for CASSTGAPHYGYTF.

The chain recombines TRBV7-8 with TRBJ1-2; perhaps TRBD1 as D (5 bases). Trimming shortened V by 3 bases and J by 6 bases, and 17 bases separated the two germline ends. Germline V lookup: CDR1 SGHVS, CDR2 FQNEAQ. The CDR3 length is 15 residues. Here the CDR3 reads CASSFGFGASDGYTF. The CDR3 DNA reads TGTGCCAGCAGCTTCGGTTTTGGGGCGTCGGATGGCTACACCTTC.

The V gene is TRBV6-1, the J gene TRBJ2-3; TRBD1 matches 9 bases. CDR1 MNHNS and CDR2 SASEGT come from the germline V gene. The CDR3 covers 16 residues. V trimming: 3 bases; J trimming: 5 bases; junction bases outside the gene matches: 9. Here the CDR3 reads CASSDTGGQGVDTQYF. Here the CDR3 DNA reads TGTGCCAGCAGTGACACTGGGGGACAGGGCGTAGATACGCAGTATTTT.

The chain carries TRBV5-1 and TRBJ1-5; D possibly corresponds to TRBD1 (6 bases). V lost 2 bases and J 0 bases, leaving 18 bases between the germline ends. From germline, CDR1 is SGHRS and CDR2 YFSETQ. The CDR3 runs 18 residues. DNA for the CDR3: TGCGCCAGCAGCTTTGGACAGATCATTCAAAATAGCAATCAGCCCCAGCATTTT. This encodes CASSFGQIIQNSNQPQHF.

This clone showed up just a few times. This rearrangement joins TRBV5-4 to TRBJ1-1; no clear D. CDR1 and CDR2 from the germline V gene are SGHNT and YYREEE (reference sequence). Deletions cut 1 base from V and 3 bases from J, with 10 bases between. This CDR3 spans 14 amino acids. The CDR3 spells CASSLRADDTEAFF. The CDR3 DNA reads TGTGCCAGCAGCTTGAGGGCAGATGACACTGAAGCTTTCTTT.

V usage is TRBV5-5 and J usage is TRBJ2-1; TRBD2 matches 8 bases. Looked up from germline, CDR1 is SGHKS and CDR2 is YYEKEE (reference sequence). The CDR3 has 15 amino acids. The ends lost 4 bases at V and 4 bases at J; junction bases unmatched: 7. CDR3 nucleotide sequence: TGTGCCAGCAGCGCGGGACTAGGGAATTACAATGAGCAGTTCTTC. This sequence encodes CASSAGLGNYNEQFF.

The chain employs TRBV4-1 and TRBJ1-1; D is unclear. This CDR3 is 14 amino acids long. Germline CDR1 MGHRA, CDR2 YSYEKL. V was pared by 0 bases and J by 5 bases, with 10 bases between. CDR3 sequence: CASSQDLGRTEAFF. In DNA form, the CDR3 reads TGCGCCAGCAGCCAAGATCTTGGGAGGACTGAAGCTTTCTTT.

In its sample, this clone was seen once. The chain has TRBV10-1 and TRBJ2-1, with no clear D. Trimming cost V 6 bases and J 5 bases, with 11 bases left between them. The CDR3 loop spans 13 amino acids. Looked up from germline, CDR1 is WNHNN and CDR2 is SYGVQD (reference sequence). The DNA of the CDR3 is TGCGCCAGCAGCGGGCGGTCCAACAATGAGCAGTTCTTC. Translation: CASSGRSNNEQFF.